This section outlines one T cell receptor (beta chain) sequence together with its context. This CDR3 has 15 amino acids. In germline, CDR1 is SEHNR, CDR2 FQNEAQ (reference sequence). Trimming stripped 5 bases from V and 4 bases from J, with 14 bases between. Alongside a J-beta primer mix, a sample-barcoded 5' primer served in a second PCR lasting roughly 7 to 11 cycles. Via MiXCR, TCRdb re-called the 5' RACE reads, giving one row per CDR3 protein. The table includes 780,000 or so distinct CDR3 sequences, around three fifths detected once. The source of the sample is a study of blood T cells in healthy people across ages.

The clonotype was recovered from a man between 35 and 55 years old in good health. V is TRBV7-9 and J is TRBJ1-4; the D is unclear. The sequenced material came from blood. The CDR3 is CASSRAGSLNEKLFF. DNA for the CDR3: TGTGCCAGCAGCCGGGCCGGGTCCCTTAATGAAAAACTGTTTTTT.